This TCR beta chain originates from a study of OX40 agonist ivuxolimab in advanced cancers. Study as a whole: Participants averaged about 66 years of age (range roughly 23 to 90) and were under 90% male. Whole-study results and caveats: CD4+ and CD8+ blood T cells expanded clonally by week 6 at 0.1 to 3.0 mg/kg. Some patients without response likewise showed low normalized clonal expansion. The average count of expanded clones was higher among CD8+ T cells than among CD4+.

The assay was immunoSEQ multiplex PCR, and TCRdb's table has in-frame clones only and misses some. The table lists tens of thousands of clones, 88% of them singletons, with 3% to 4% in the top ten. A word on this clone: Its antigen is unknown.

Germline V gene lookup returns CDR1 SNHLY and CDR2 FYNNEI. The trim removed 3 bases at V and 7 bases at J, leaving 4 bases unmatched. This CDR3 contains 15 residues. The sequences come from CD4+ or CD8+ T cells sorted from blood, collected in a trial of the OX40 agonist ivuxolimab. The chain joins TRBV2 to TRBJ1-6; TRBD1 agrees at 9 bases. This receptor was identified in an adult with an advanced solid tumor such as melanoma, head and neck, liver or kidney cancer. The CDR3 sequence: CASSEDRGRNSPLHF. The CDR3 DNA reads TGTGCCAGCAGTGAGGACAGGGGTAGGAATTCACCCCTCCACTTT. Full variable domain (rest looked up from reference TRBV2 and TRBJ1-6): EPEVTQTPSHQVTQMGQEVILRCVPISNHLYFYWYRQILGQKVEFLVSFYNNEISEKSEIFDDQFSVERPDGSNFTLKIRSTKLEDSAMYFCASSEDRGRNSPLHFGNGTRLTVT.